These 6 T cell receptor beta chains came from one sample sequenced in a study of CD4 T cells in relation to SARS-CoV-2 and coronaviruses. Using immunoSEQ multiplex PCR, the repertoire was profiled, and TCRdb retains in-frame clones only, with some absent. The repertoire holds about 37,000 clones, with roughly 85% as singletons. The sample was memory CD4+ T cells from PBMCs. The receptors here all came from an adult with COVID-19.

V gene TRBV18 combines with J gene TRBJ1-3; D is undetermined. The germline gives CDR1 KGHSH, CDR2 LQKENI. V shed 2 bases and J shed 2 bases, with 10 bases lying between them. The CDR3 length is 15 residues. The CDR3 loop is CASSPITRTGNTIYF. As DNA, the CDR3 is TGTGCCAGCTCACCAATCACTCGCACTGGAAACACCATATATTTT.

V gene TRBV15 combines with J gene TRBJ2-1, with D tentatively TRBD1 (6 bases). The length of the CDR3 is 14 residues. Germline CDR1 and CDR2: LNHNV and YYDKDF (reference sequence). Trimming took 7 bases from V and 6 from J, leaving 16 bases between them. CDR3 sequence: CATKVTGNLNEQFF. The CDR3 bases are TGTGCCACCAAGGTTACAGGGAACCTCAATGAGCAGTTCTTC.

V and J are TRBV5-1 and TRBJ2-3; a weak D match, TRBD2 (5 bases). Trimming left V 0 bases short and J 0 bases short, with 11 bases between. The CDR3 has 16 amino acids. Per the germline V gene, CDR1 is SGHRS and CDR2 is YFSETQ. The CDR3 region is CASSLVSGGSTDTQYF. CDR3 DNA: TGCGCCAGCAGCTTGGTGAGCGGAGGAAGCACAGATACGCAGTATTTT.

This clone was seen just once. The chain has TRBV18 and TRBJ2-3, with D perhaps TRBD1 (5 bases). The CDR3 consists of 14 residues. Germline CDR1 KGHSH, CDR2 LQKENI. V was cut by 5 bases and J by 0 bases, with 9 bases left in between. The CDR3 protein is CASSSTASTDTQYF. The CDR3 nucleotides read TGTGCCAGCTCATCGACAGCTAGCACAGATACGCAGTATTTT.

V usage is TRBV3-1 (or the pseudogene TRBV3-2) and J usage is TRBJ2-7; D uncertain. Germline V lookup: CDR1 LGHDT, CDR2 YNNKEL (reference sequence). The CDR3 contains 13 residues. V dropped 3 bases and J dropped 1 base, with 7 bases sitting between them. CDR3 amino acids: CASSHTYSYEQYF. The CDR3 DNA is TGTGCCAGCAGCCATACCTATTCCTACGAGCAGTACTTC.

This chain's CDR3 is CASSESGTAYGEQYF. CDR3 in DNA: TGTGCCAGCAGTGAATCAGGGACAGCTTACGGCGAGCAGTACTTC. The rearrangement joins TRBV25-1 to TRBJ2-7; 7 nucleotides line up with TRBD1. Germline assignment: CDR1 MGHDK and CDR2 SYGVNS. The CDR3 is 15 amino acids. The V gene end was trimmed by 1 base and the J gene end by 6 bases; junction bases not matched to a gene: 9.